The clone carrying this TCR beta chain was found once. Its antigen is as yet unknown. The data were taken from a study of T cell responses to AZD1222 COVID-19 vaccine. Data came from immunoSEQ multiplex PCR; TCRdb stores just in-frame clones and leaves some out. The repertoire holds approximately 180,000 clones, with almost 90% as singletons. Study-level points and caveats: Spike-specific TCR depth and breadth grew after two AZD1222 doses. At 160-218 and 743-854, vaccine-associated CD4 TCRs were dominant, and they spanned spike. Clonal diversity was possibly underestimated, and white British individuals and females predominated among donors.

Germline V CDR1 and CDR2: SQVTM, ANQGSEA. CDR3 size: 16 residues. Germline trimming cut 0 bases from V and 6 bases from J; bases unmatched to any gene: 12. The chain has TRBV29-1 and TRBJ2-3; 7 bases match TRBD1. Sequenced material: peripheral blood, taken on day 0 of AZD1222 vaccination. This TCR derives from an adult in good health. The CDR3 protein is CSVEEQDRDNMDTQYF. The CDR3 nucleotides read TGCAGCGTTGAAGAGCAAGACAGGGATAATATGGATACGCAGTATTTT.